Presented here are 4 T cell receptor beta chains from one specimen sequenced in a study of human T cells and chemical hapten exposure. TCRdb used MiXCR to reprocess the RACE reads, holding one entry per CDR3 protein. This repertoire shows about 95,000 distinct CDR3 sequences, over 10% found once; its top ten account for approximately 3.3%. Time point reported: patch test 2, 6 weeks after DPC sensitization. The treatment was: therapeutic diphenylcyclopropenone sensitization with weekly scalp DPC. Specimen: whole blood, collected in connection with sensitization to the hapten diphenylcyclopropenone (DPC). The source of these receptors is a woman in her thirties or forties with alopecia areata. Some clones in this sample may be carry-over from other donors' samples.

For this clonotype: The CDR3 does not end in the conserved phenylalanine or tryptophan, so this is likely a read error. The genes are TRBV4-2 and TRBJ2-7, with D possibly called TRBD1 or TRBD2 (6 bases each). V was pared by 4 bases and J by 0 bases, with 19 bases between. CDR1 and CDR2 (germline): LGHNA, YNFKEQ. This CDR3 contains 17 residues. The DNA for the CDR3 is TGTGCCAGCAGCCCCGGCCGCCTAGGGGGGAGCTCCTACGAGCAGTACATC. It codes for CASSPGRLGGSSYEQYI.

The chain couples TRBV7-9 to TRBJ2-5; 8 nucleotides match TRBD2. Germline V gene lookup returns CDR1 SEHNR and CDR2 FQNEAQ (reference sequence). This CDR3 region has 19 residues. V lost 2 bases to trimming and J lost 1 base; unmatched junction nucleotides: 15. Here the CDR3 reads CASSLPGPLTSGLQETQYF. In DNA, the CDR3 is TGTGCCAGCAGCTTACCCGGTCCCCTTACTAGCGGACTCCAAGAGACCCAGTACTTC.

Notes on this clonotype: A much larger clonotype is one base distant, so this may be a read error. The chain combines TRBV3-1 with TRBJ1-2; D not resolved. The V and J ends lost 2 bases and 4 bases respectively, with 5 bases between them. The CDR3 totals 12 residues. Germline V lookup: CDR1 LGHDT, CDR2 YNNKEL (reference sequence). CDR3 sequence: CASSQLCYGYTF. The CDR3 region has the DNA TGTGCCAGCAGCCAACTGTGCTATGGCTACACCTTC.

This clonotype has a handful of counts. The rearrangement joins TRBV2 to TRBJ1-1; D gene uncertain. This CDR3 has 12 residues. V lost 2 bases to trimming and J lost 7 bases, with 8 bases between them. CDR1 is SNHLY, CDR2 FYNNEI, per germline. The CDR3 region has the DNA TGTGCCAGCAGTGAATACGGCGATGAAGCTTTCTTT. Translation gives CASSEYGDEAFF.